The rows below give T cell receptor beta chains drawn from one sample of a study of blood T cell repertoires in COVID-19. Produced via immunoSEQ multiplex PCR; TCRdb's table is partial and in-frame only. The sample yields around 140,000 clones, around 81% seen once. Sequences were obtained from peripheral blood. The receptors shown here come from a woman aged 55-69 years with active or convalescent COVID-19. Both conserved end residues are part of each CDR3. The D gene is left open where the match is weak. Size tells how often a clone was seen (once, few, many) or the class of an expanded clone, and some rows leave it out.

clone size,J gene,V gene,D gene,CDR3 protein,CDR3 DNA
.,TRBJ2-3,TRBV7-8,.,CASSQPGTQYF,TGTGCCAGCAGCCAACCGGGTACGCAGTATTTT
once,TRBJ1-1,TRBV3-1/TRBV3-2,.,CASSQGQQMGTEAFF,TGTGCCAGCAGCCAAGGACAGCAGATGGGCACTGAAGCTTTCTTT
.,TRBJ2-5,TRBV28,TRBD1,CASTTTGEGETQYF,TGTGCCAGCACCACCACAGGGGAAGGGGAGACCCAGTACTTC
.,TRBJ1-1,TRBV28,.,CASSGTRVGTEAFF,TGTGCCAGCAGCGGAACCAGGGTGGGCACTGAAGCTTTCTTT
.,TRBJ2-3,TRBV20-1,.,CSASFRGNNTDTQYF,TGCAGTGCTAGTTTTCGGGGGAATAACACAGATACGCAGTATTTT
.,TRBJ1-2,TRBV6-5,TRBD1,CASSMTGFAFGYTF,TGTGCCAGCAGTATGACAGGGTTTGCGTTCGGCTACACCTTC
.,TRBJ1-5,TRBV6-1,TRBD1,CASSAGTKGTGGQPQHF,TGTGCCAGCAGTGCTGGTACCAAAGGGACAGGGGGACAGCCCCAGCATTTT
.,TRBJ1-1,TRBV11-2,TRBD1,CASRDKRGLVAEAFF,TGTGCCAGCAGGGACAAAAGGGGGCTAGTCGCTGAAGCTTTCTTT
.,TRBJ1-2,TRBV29-1,.,CSAGDNGYTF,TGCAGCGCCGGGGACAATGGCTACACCTTC
.,TRBJ1-5,TRBV28,.,CASSLTASNQPQHF,TGTGCCAGCAGTTTGACAGCTAGCAATCAGCCCCAGCATTTT
.,TRBJ2-2,TRBV9,TRBD1,CASSVRPGTGGPGELFF,TGTGCCAGCAGCGTTAGACCCGGGACAGGGGGCCCCGGGGAGCTGTTTTTT
.,TRBJ2-5,TRBV13,.,CASGLYGSEKPQYF,TGTGCCAGTGGATTGTACGGGAGCGAAAAGCCCCAGTACTTC
.,TRBJ2-2,TRBV28,TRBD1,CASSPDRVNTGELFF,TGTGCCAGCAGCCCCGACAGGGTGAACACCGGGGAGCTGTTTTTT
.,TRBJ1-4,TRBV9,TRBD1,CASSMTGEEKLFF,TGTGCCAGCAGCATGACAGGGGAAGAAAAACTGTTTTTT
.,TRBJ1-1,TRBV28,TRBD1,CASSFFGQGADEAFF,TGTGCCAGCAGTTTTTTCGGACAGGGGGCAGATGAAGCTTTCTTT
.,TRBJ2-3,TRBV3-1/TRBV3-2,TRBD2,CASSLNSGRAGDTQYF,TGTGCCAGCAGCCTGAACAGCGGGAGGGCTGGAGATACGCAGTATTTT
.,TRBJ2-1,TRBV4-2,.,CASSQDLASGGEQFF,TGTGCCAGCAGCCAAGATCTAGCGTCCGGTGGTGAGCAGTTCTTC
.,TRBJ2-4,TRBV5-1,TRBD1,CASSSNRGLAKNIQYF,TGCGCCAGCAGCTCCAACAGGGGTCTAGCCAAAAACATTCAGTACTTC
few,TRBJ2-7,TRBV18,.,CASSPETRLGEQYF,TGTGCCAGCTCACCAGAGACTAGGCTGGGGGAGCAGTACTTC
many,TRBJ2-2,TRBV27,TRBD1,CASRRQGATGELFF,TGTGCCAGCAGGCGACAGGGGGCAACCGGGGAGCTGTTTTTT
.,TRBJ1-1,TRBV12-3/TRBV12-4,.,CAAGQDREAFF,TGTGCCGCCGGGCAAGACAGAGAAGCTTTCTTT
.,TRBJ2-3,TRBV3-1/TRBV3-2,.,CASSHSEGLRISHTQYF,TGTGCCAGCAGCCACTCCGAGGGACTCCGAATCTCCCATACGCAGTATTTT
.,TRBJ1-1,TRBV24-1,.,CATNPRGGVTNTEAFF,TGTGCCACAAACCCTCGGGGGGGGGTGACGAACACTGAAGCTTTCTTT
.,TRBJ2-7,TRBV21-1,.,CASNDQGQYF,TGTGCCAGCAACGACCAGGGACAGTACTTC
.,TRBJ1-2,TRBV6-6,TRBD1,CASSLRGTDYGYTF,TGTGCCAGCAGCCTTCGGGGGACAGACTATGGCTACACCTTC
.,TRBJ2-2,TRBV7-6,TRBD1,CASSPGQGAFSVGELFF,TGTGCCAGCAGCCCGGGACAGGGGGCTTTTTCTGTCGGGGAGCTGTTTTTT
.,TRBJ1-6,TRBV13,.,CASSLRGFYNSPLHF,TGTGCCAGCAGCTTAAGGGGCTTCTATAATTCACCCCTCCACTTT
.,TRBJ1-5,TRBV30,.,CAWSPGGGGQPQHF,TGTGCCTGGAGCCCCGGAGGTGGAGGTCAGCCCCAGCATTTT
.,TRBJ2-1,TRBV7-2,.,CASSNGQRSYNEQFF,TGTGCCAGCAGCAATGGACAGCGCTCCTACAATGAGCAGTTCTTC
few,TRBJ1-2,TRBV19,TRBD1,CASSIEDRRRYTF,TGTGCCAGTAGTATAGAGGACAGGAGAAGGTACACCTTC
once,TRBJ2-7,TRBV7-2,.,CASSLDQTLLNEQYF,TGTGCCAGCAGCTTAGATCAGACATTGTTGAACGAGCAGTACTTC
.,TRBJ2-2,TRBV25-1,.,CASSDLTGRTGELFF,TGTGCCAGCAGTGATCTTACTGGTCGTACCGGGGAGCTGTTTTTT
.,TRBJ2-1,TRBV5-6,.,CASSLNPGYEQFF,TGTGCCAGCAGCTTGAACCCAGGGTATGAGCAGTTCTTC
.,TRBJ1-2,TRBV10-3,.,CAISDKRDYGYTF,TGTGCCATCAGCGATAAACGGGACTATGGCTACACCTTC
.,TRBJ1-2,TRBV9,TRBD1,CASSDNDRGLDYGYTF,TGTGCCAGCAGCGACAACGACAGGGGGCTTGACTATGGCTACACCTTC
.,TRBJ2-2,TRBV29-1,TRBD1,CSVTGQGAIGELFF,TGCAGCGTTACGGGACAGGGGGCAATCGGGGAGCTGTTTTTT
few,TRBJ2-7,TRBV28,.,CASHGGYEQYF,TGTGCCAGCCACGGTGGTTACGAGCAGTACTTC
.,TRBJ2-7,TRBV6-1,TRBD1,CASSEVILQGTTYEQYF,TGTGCCAGCAGTGAAGTAATTTTACAGGGGACCACCTACGAGCAGTACTTC
.,TRBJ2-1,TRBV5-1,TRBD2,CASSSTGTSGRATTNEQFF,TGCGCCAGCAGCTCAACCGGGACTAGCGGGAGAGCAACGACCAATGAGCAGTTCTTC
once,TRBJ1-5,TRBV7-2,.,CASSRPGDQPQHF,TGTGCCAGCAGCCGACCGGGGGATCAGCCCCAGCATTTT
.,TRBJ1-4,TRBV5-1,.,CASSLATGNVVNEKLFF,TGCGCCAGCAGCTTGGCCACGGGAAATGTGGTTAATGAAAAACTGTTTTTT
.,TRBJ2-1,TRBV19,.,CASSIVRRGGSSYNEQFF,TGTGCCAGTAGTATAGTACGTCGGGGTGGGAGCTCCTACAATGAGCAGTTCTTC
.,TRBJ2-3,TRBV5-8,.,CASSFITQYF,TGTGCCAGCAGCTTCATTACGCAGTATTTT
.,TRBJ1-4,TRBV9,.,CASSATGTFREKLFF,TGTGCCAGCAGCGCCACCGGGACTTTCCGGGAAAAACTGTTTTTT
.,TRBJ1-5,TRBV6-2/TRBV6-3,TRBD1,CASSYAPRTGQGRYSNQPQHF,TGTGCCAGCAGTTACGCCCCCCGTACGGGACAGGGGCGTTATAGCAATCAGCCCCAGCATTTT
few,TRBJ1-2,TRBV3-1/TRBV3-2,.,CASSPGGDGYTF,TGTGCCAGCAGCCCCGGCGGGGACGGCTACACCTTC
.,TRBJ1-4,TRBV7-2,TRBD1,CASSLGQGGEKLFF,TGTGCCAGCAGCTTAGGACAGGGTGGAGAAAAACTGTTTTTT
.,TRBJ2-1,TRBV19,.,CASSRSQAQFF,TGTGCCAGTAGTCGAAGCCAGGCGCAGTTCTTC
.,TRBJ1-2,TRBV2,TRBD1,CASSGTGIGDGYTF,TGTGCCAGCAGTGGGACAGGAATCGGCGATGGCTACACCTTC
.,TRBJ2-5,TRBV7-9,TRBD1,CASSSPGTGGVETQYF,TGTGCCAGCAGCTCGCCCGGGACAGGGGGAGTAGAGACCCAGTACTTC
.,TRBJ2-5,TRBV4-3,.,CASSQDGSQETQYF,TGCGCCAGCAGCCAAGATGGCAGTCAAGAGACCCAGTACTTC
.,TRBJ1-2,TRBV11-2,.,CASSLNRNHGYTF,TGTGCCAGCAGCTTGAACAGGAATCATGGCTACACCTTC
.,TRBJ2-3,TRBV5-1,.,CASRRGGSTDTQYF,TGCGCCAGCAGACGAGGGGGTAGCACAGATACGCAGTATTTT
.,TRBJ2-3,TRBV5-1,.,CASSLTGDTDTQYF,TGCGCCAGCAGCTTGACTGGAGACACAGATACGCAGTATTTT
once,TRBJ2-3,TRBV4-3,TRBD2,CASSQDPSGITDTQYF,TGCGCCAGCAGCCAAGATCCTAGCGGAATCACAGATACGCAGTATTTT
.,TRBJ2-7,TRBV2,.,CASSASSISYEQYF,TGTGCCAGCAGTGCTAGCAGCATCTCCTACGAGCAGTACTTC
few,TRBJ1-1,TRBV12-3/TRBV12-4,.,CASSSLNLAFF,TGTGCCAGCAGCTCACTGAATTTGGCTTTCTTT